Listed below are T cell receptor beta chains from one sample, sequenced in a study of T-cell memory formation after mild COVID-19. One entry per CDR3 protein results from TCRdb running MiXCR on the 5' RACE reads. The sample gives hundreds of thousands of distinct CDR3 sequences, roughly 15% of which show up once; approximately 21% is in the top ten. The sequenced material came from PBMCs or a T cell subset sorted from them (not recorded which). The receptors here all came from a man in his late teens or twenties who had mild COVID-19 (a few samples of this study predate the infection). Cell type and time point are not known. CDR3s include the opening cysteine and the closing phenylalanine or tryptophan. D genes are given only for firm matches. Clone size, where shown, is once, few, many, or a class for clones that have expanded.

TRBJ2-5,TRBV6-1,NA,NA,CASKIGQGDIETQYF,TGTGCCAGCAAAATAGGGCAAGGGGACATCGAGACCCAGTACTTC
TRBJ1-2,TRBV5-1,few,NA,CASSFRRAGTNYGYTF,TGCGCCAGCAGCTTTCGACGGGCAGGGACTAACTATGGCTACACCTTC
TRBJ1-1,TRBV7-2,many,NA,CASSLRAGQAFF,TGTGCCAGCAGCTTAAGGGCAGGGCAAGCTTTCTTT
TRBJ1-2,TRBV7-2,many,NA,CASSLQVTSLYGYTF,TGTGCCAGCAGCTTGCAGGTGACTTCTCTCTATGGCTACACCTTC
TRBJ2-3,TRBV7-2,NA,NA,CASTLGLLTDTQYF,TGTGCCAGCACCTTGGGTTTGCTCACAGATACGCAGTATTTT
TRBJ1-2,TRBV4-1,few,TRBD1,CASSQPRDSRNYGYTF,TGCGCCAGCAGCCAACCCCGGGACAGCCGGAACTATGGCTACACCTTC
TRBJ2-3,TRBV7-8,NA,NA,CASSSWPTGDTDTQYF,TGTGCCAGCAGCTCCTGGCCCACTGGGGATACAGATACGCAGTATTTT
TRBJ2-3,TRBV2,NA,TRBD2,CASTRRLAGANTDTQYF,TGTGCCAGCACCCGACGGCTAGCGGGGGCCAACACAGATACGCAGTATTTT
TRBJ2-5,TRBV11-2,NA,NA,CASSLLQGREETQYF,TGTGCCAGCAGCTTGCTACAGGGCAGGGAAGAGACCCAGTACTTC
TRBJ2-1,TRBV5-6,NA,NA,CASSLPRGYEQFF,TGTGCCAGCAGCTTGCCCAGGGGATATGAGCAGTTCTTC
TRBJ2-3,TRBV20-1,NA,NA,CSARGTDTDTQYF,TGCAGTGCTAGGGGGACTGACACAGATACGCAGTATTTT
TRBJ1-1,TRBV6-5,NA,NA,CASSPSPRTEAFF,TGTGCCAGCAGCCCTTCACCGCGCACTGAAGCTTTCTTT
TRBJ2-5,TRBV9,few,NA,CASSTGILLTETQYF,TGTGCCAGCAGCACCGGGATTTTACTTACGGAGACCCAGTACTTC
TRBJ2-5,TRBV30,NA,NA,CAWSGLQETQYF,TGTGCCTGGAGCGGCCTACAAGAGACCCAGTACTTC
TRBJ1-1,TRBV12-2,NA,NA,CASRFPFF,TGTGCAAGTCGCTTCCCTTTCTTT
TRBJ1-4,TRBV3-1,NA,NA,CASSRTEMGNNEKLFF,TGTGCCAGCAGCCGAACGGAGATGGGAAATAATGAAAAACTGTTTTTT
TRBJ2-3,TRBV6-6,NA,NA,CASSSGYTDTQYF,TGTGCCAGCAGTTCCGGGTACACAGATACGCAGTATTTT
TRBJ2-3,TRBV5-1,many,TRBD1,CASSGGQGAGDTQYF,TGCGCCAGCAGCGGGGGACAGGGGGCCGGAGATACGCAGTATTTT
TRBJ2-6,TRBV7-2,few,NA,CASSFHISGANVLTF,TGTGCCAGCAGCTTCCATATCTCTGGGGCCAACGTCCTGACTTTC
TRBJ1-2,TRBV6-5,few,TRBD1,CASRKGTGGGYTF,TGTGCCAGCAGAAAAGGGACAGGGGGAGGCTACACCTTC
TRBJ2-5,TRBV7-2,many,NA,CASSLAVKETQYF,TGTGCCAGCAGCTTAGCGGTGAAAGAGACCCAGTACTTC
TRBJ2-3,TRBV4-2,many,NA,CASSQEYDTQYF,TGTGCCAGCAGCCAAGAGTATGATACGCAGTATTTT
TRBJ1-1,TRBV28,NA,NA,CASSGTPEREAFF,TGTGCCAGCAGTGGGACTCCTGAGAGGGAGGCTTTCTTT
TRBJ2-5,TRBV29-1,NA,TRBD2,CSVHGGAGETQYF,TGCAGCGTTCACGGGGGGGCAGGAGAGACCCAGTACTTC
TRBJ2-1,TRBV4-2,NA,NA,CASSQDPGASYNEQFF,TGTGCCAGCAGCCAAGATCCGGGGGCCTCCTACAATGAGCAGTTCTTC
TRBJ1-2,TRBV18,NA,NA,CASSPPEGGAHYGYTF,TGTGCCAGCTCACCACCTGAGGGGGGGGCTCACTATGGCTACACCTTC
TRBJ2-1,TRBV6-2/TRBV6-3,NA,TRBD2,CASSYGLAGGPDEQFF,TGTGCCAGCAGTTACGGGCTAGCGGGGGGGCCCGATGAGCAGTTCTTC
TRBJ2-2,TRBV7-9,many,TRBD1,CASSRTGTGELFF,TGTGCCAGCAGCCGGACAGGCACCGGGGAGCTGTTTTTT
TRBJ2-2,TRBV18,NA,NA,CASRDLLNTGELFF,TGTGCCAGCCGGGACTTGCTGAACACCGGGGAGCTGTTTTTT
TRBJ2-5,TRBV6-1,few,TRBD2,CASSVQTGGETQYF,TGTGCCAGCAGCGTACAAACGGGGGGAGAGACCCAGTACTTC
TRBJ2-1,TRBV7-9,few,NA,CASSSGRQSYNEQFF,TGTGCCAGCAGCTCCGGACGGCAGTCCTACAATGAGCAGTTCTTC
TRBJ2-7,TRBV12-3/TRBV12-4,NA,NA,CASSSTELVEQYF,TGTGCCAGCAGCTCCACAGAACTAGTTGAGCAGTACTTC
TRBJ2-1,TRBV7-2,NA,NA,CASSFYREVGQFF,TGTGCCAGCAGCTTTTATCGGGAAGTGGGGCAGTTCTTC